A selection of T cell receptor beta chains follows, all from one sample in a study of early stage breast cancer tumors. Measured with immunoSEQ multiplex PCR; TCRdb has only the in-frame clones, and not every one. The top ten hold 7.5% to 9.5% of the sample, which has about 28,000 clones, around three fifths seen once. The sample consisted of breast tumor tissue. These receptor sequences come from a person between 50 and 60 years old with breast cancer. Both conserved end residues are part of each CDR3. The D gene is left open where the match is weak. Not every row has a clone size; where given, it reads once, few, many or a size class.

cdr3_length: 12
d_call: .
j_call: TRBJ2-7
v_call: TRBV5-5
clone_size: .
cdr3_aa: CASSFGSYEQYF
cdr3_nt: TGTGCCAGCAGCTTCGGCTCCTACGAGCAGTACTTC

cdr3_length: 14
d_call: .
j_call: TRBJ2-4
v_call: TRBV5-4
clone_size: .
cdr3_aa: CASSLPSAKNIQYF
cdr3_nt: TGTGCCAGCAGCTTGCCGTCAGCCAAAAACATTCAGTACTTC

cdr3_length: 13
d_call: .
j_call: TRBJ2-3
v_call: TRBV6-1
clone_size: .
cdr3_aa: CASSEVSTDTQYF
cdr3_nt: TGTGCCAGCAGTGAAGTCAGCACAGATACGCAGTATTTT

cdr3_length: 14
d_call: .
j_call: TRBJ2-6
v_call: TRBV19
clone_size: once
cdr3_aa: CASLRTSGANVLTF
cdr3_nt: TGTGCCAGTTTGCGGACCTCTGGGGCCAACGTCCTGACTTTC

cdr3_length: 14
d_call: .
j_call: TRBJ1-2
v_call: TRBV6-5
clone_size: .
cdr3_aa: CASSPNRAGYGYTF
cdr3_nt: TGTGCCAGCAGTCCCAACAGGGCCGGCTATGGCTACACCTTC

cdr3_length: 14
d_call: TRBD1
j_call: TRBJ2-7
v_call: TRBV27
clone_size: .
cdr3_aa: CASSLLDRVNEQYF
cdr3_nt: TGTGCCAGCAGTTTATTGGACAGGGTCAACGAGCAGTACTTC

cdr3_length: 14
d_call: .
j_call: TRBJ1-2
v_call: TRBV10-2
clone_size: few
cdr3_aa: CASSGKGPNYGYTF
cdr3_nt: TGCGCCAGCAGTGGTAAGGGACCGAACTATGGCTACACCTTC

cdr3_length: 15
d_call: TRBD2
j_call: TRBJ2-1
v_call: TRBV5-6
clone_size: .
cdr3_aa: CASSLEASGTNEQFF
cdr3_nt: TGTGCCAGCAGCTTGGAGGCTAGCGGGACCAATGAGCAGTTCTTC

cdr3_length: 15
d_call: .
j_call: TRBJ2-1
v_call: TRBV7-9
clone_size: once
cdr3_aa: CASSSGTESYNEQFF
cdr3_nt: TGTGCCAGCAGCTCCGGGACGGAATCCTACAATGAGCAGTTCTTC

cdr3_length: 13
d_call: .
j_call: TRBJ2-7
v_call: TRBV19
clone_size: .
cdr3_aa: CASSTAHTYEQYF
cdr3_nt: TGTGCCAGTAGTACGGCACATACCTACGAGCAGTACTTC

cdr3_length: 14
d_call: .
j_call: TRBJ2-2
v_call: TRBV5-5
clone_size: few
cdr3_aa: CASSFRPDTGELFF
cdr3_nt: TGTGCCAGCAGCTTTCGCCCGGATACCGGGGAGCTGTTTTTT

cdr3_length: 15
d_call: .
j_call: TRBJ2-7
v_call: TRBV9
clone_size: .
cdr3_aa: CASSVAGSGAYEQYF
cdr3_nt: TGTGCCAGCAGCGTAGCGGGTAGCGGAGCCTACGAGCAGTACTTC

cdr3_length: 14
d_call: TRBD2
j_call: TRBJ2-5
v_call: TRBV11-2
clone_size: .
cdr3_aa: CASSLDRTSETQYF
cdr3_nt: TGTGCCAGCAGCTTAGACCGGACTAGTGAGACCCAGTACTTC

cdr3_length: 15
d_call: .
j_call: TRBJ2-7
v_call: TRBV19
clone_size: .
cdr3_aa: CASRADRGDSYEQYF
cdr3_nt: TGTGCCAGTAGAGCGGACCGCGGCGATTCCTACGAGCAGTACTTC

cdr3_length: 14
d_call: .
j_call: TRBJ1-5
v_call: TRBV19
clone_size: .
cdr3_aa: CASSIMGEWRPQHF
cdr3_nt: TGTGCCAGTAGTATAATGGGGGAGTGGCGGCCCCAGCATTTT

cdr3_length: 15
d_call: TRBD2
j_call: TRBJ2-1
v_call: TRBV11-2
clone_size: .
cdr3_aa: CASSHGLAANNEQFF
cdr3_nt: TGTGCCAGCAGTCACGGGCTAGCGGCCAACAATGAGCAGTTCTTC